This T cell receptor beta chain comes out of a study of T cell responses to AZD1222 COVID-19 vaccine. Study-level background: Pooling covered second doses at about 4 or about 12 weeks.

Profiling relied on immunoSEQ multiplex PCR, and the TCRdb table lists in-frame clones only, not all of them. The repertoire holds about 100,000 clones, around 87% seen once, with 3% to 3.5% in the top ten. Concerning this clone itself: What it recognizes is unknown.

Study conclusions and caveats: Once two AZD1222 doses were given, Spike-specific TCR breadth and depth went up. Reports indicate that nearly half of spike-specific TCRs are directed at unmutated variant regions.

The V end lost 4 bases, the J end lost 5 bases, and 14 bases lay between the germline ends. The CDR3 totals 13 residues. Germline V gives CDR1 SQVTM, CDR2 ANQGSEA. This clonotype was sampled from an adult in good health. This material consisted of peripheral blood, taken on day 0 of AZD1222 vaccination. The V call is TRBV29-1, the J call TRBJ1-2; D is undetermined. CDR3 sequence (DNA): TGCAGCGTTGGCACACCCCGTTTTTATGGCTACACCTTC. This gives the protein CSVGTPRFYGYTF. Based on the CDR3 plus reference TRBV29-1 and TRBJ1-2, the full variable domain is SAVISQKPSRDICQRGTSLTIQCQVDSQVTMMFWYRQQPGQSLTLIATANQGSEATYESGFVIDKFPISRPNLTFSTLTVSNMSPEDSSIYLCSVGTPRFYGYTFGSGTRLTVV.